What follows describes a single TCR beta chain. The authors prepared the TCRbeta library with unique molecular identifiers. Using its own MiXCR run on the PCR reads, TCRdb lists one record per CDR3 protein. This sample has about 610,000 distinct CDR3 sequences, with approximately 10% found just once. The CDR3 is made up of 12 amino acids. V shed 4 bases and J 4 bases; nucleotides not matched to a gene: 2. Germline loops: CDR1 SQVTM, CDR2 ANQGSEA. The record originates from a study of T-cell reconstitution after alpha-beta-depleted transplantation in children. The TCR comes from a human donor who donated a stem cell graft to a child with acute myeloid leukemia. The chain links TRBV29-1 to TRBJ2-7; 9 bases align to TRBD2. Here the sequenced sample was PBMCs from the stem cell graft donor, taken from the stem cell graft. CDR3 amino acids: CSVGGLAYEQYF. As DNA, the CDR3 is TGCAGCGTTGGGGGACTAGCTTACGAGCAGTACTTC.